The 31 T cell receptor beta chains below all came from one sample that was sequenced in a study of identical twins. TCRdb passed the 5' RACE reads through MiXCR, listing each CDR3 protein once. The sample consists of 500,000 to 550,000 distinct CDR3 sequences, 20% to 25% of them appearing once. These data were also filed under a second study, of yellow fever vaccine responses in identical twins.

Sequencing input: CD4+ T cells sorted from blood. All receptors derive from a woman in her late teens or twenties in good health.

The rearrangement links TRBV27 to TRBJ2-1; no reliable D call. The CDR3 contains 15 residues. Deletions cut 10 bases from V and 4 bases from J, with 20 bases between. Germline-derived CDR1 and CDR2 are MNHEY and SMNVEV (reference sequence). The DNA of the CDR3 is TGTGCCACCTCCTTCCTTGGTCTGAATTACAATGAGCAGTTCTTC. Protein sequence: CATSFLGLNYNEQFF.

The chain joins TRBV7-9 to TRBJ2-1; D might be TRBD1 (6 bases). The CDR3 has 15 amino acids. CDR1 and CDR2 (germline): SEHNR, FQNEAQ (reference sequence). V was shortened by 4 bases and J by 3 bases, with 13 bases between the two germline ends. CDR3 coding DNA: TGTGCCAGCAGCTCTCGGGACACTAACTACAATGAGCAGTTCTTC. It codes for CASSSRDTNYNEQFF.

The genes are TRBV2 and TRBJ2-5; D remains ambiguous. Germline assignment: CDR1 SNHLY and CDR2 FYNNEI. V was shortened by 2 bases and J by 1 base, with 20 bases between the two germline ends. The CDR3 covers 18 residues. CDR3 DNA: TGTGCCAGCAGTGAATCGGATGGCCGGACCCCAGGCCAAGAGACCCAGTACTTC. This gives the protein CASSESDGRTPGQETQYF.

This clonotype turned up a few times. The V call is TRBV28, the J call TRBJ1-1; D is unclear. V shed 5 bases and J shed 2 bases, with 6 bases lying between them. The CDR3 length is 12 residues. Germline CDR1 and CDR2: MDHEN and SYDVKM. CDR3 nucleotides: TGTGCCAGCAGTGTGGACAACACTGAAGCTTTCTTT. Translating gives CASSVDNTEAFF.

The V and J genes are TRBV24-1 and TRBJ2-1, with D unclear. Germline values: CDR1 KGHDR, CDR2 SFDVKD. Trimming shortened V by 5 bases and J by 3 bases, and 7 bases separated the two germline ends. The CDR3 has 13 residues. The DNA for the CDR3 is TGTGCCACCAGTGCCCCCGACTACAATGAGCAGTTCTTC. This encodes CATSAPDYNEQFF.

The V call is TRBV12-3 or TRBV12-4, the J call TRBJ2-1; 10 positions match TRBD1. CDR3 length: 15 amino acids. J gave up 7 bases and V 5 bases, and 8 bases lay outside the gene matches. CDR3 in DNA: TGTGCCAGCAGTCCCACGGGACAGGGGATAAATGAGCAGTTCTTC. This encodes CASSPTGQGINEQFF.

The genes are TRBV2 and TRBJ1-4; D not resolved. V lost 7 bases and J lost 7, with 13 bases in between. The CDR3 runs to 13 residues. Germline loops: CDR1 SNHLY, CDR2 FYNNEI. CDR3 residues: CASTPLAGEKLFF. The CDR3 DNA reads TGTGCCAGCACCCCCCTGGCGGGTGAAAAACTGTTTTTT.

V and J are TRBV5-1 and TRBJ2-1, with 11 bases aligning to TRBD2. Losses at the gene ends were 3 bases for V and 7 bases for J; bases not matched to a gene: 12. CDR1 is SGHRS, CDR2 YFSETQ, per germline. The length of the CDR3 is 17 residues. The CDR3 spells CASSYPTSGGWGNEQFF. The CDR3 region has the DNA TGCGCCAGCAGCTACCCCACTAGCGGGGGATGGGGGAATGAGCAGTTCTTC.

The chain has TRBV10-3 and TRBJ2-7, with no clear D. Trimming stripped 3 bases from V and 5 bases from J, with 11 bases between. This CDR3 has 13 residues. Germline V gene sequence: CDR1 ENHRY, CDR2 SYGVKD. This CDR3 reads CAISDIGNDEQYV. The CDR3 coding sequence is TGTGCCATCAGTGATATAGGGAATGACGAGCAGTACGTC.

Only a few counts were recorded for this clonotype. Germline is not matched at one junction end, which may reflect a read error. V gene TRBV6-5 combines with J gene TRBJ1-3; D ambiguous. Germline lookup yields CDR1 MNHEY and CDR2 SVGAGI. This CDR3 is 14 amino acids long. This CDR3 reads CASSYGVSVNTIYF. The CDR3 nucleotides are TGTGCCAGCAGTTACGGTGTTTCTGTAAACACCATATATTTT.

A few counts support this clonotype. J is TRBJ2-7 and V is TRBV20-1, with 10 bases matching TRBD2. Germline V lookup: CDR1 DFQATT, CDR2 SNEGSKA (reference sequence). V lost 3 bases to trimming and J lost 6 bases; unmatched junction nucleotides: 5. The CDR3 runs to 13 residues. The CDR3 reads CSASLAGVSEQYF. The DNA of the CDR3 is TGCAGTGCTAGTCTAGCGGGAGTCTCCGAGCAGTACTTC.

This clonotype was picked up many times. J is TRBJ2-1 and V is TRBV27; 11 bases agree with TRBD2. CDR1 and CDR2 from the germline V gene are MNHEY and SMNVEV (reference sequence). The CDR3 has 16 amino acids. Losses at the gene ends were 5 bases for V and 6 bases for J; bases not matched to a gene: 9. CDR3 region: CASSQIAGGPGNEQFF. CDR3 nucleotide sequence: TGTGCCAGCAGTCAAATAGCGGGGGGGCCGGGCAATGAGCAGTTCTTC.

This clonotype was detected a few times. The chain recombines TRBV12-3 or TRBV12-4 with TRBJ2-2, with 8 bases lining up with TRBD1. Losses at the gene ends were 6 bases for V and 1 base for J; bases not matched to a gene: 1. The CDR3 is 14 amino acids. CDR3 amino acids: CASRGTGNTGELFF. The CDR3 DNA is TGTGCCAGCAGGGGGACAGGGAACACCGGGGAGCTGTTTTTT.

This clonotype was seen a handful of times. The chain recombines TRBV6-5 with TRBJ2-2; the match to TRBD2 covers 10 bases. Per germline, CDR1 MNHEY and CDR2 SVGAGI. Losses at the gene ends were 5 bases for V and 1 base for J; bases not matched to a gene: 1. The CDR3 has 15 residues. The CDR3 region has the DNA TGTGCCAGCAGTACTAGCGGGAAGAACACCGGGGAGCTGTTTTTT. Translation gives CASSTSGKNTGELFF.

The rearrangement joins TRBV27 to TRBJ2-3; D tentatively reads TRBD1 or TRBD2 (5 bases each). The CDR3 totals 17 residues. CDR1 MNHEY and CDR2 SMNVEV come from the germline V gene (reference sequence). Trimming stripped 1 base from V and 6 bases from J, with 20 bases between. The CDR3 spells CASSLFWTETWGDTQYF. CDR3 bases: TGTGCCAGCAGTTTATTTTGGACCGAGACGTGGGGGGATACGCAGTATTTT.

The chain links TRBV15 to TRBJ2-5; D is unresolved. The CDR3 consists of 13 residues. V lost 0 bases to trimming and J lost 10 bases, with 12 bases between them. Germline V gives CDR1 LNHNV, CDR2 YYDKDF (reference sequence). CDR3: CATSRDLQTGQYF. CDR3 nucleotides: TGTGCCACCAGCAGAGATCTACAGACCGGCCAGTACTTC.

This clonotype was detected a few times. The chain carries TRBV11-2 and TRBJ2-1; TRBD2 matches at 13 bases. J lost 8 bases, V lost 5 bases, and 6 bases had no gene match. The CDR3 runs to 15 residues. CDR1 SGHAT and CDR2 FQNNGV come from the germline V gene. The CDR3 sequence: CASSPGLAGSHEQFF. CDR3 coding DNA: TGTGCCAGCAGCCCGGGACTAGCGGGGTCTCATGAGCAGTTCTTC.

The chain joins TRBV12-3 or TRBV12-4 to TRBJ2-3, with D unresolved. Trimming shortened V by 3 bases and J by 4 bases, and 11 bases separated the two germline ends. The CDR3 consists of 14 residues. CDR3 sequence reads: CASSFLGNSDTQYF. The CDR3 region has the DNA TGTGCCAGCAGTTTTCTTGGGAATTCAGATACGCAGTATTTT.

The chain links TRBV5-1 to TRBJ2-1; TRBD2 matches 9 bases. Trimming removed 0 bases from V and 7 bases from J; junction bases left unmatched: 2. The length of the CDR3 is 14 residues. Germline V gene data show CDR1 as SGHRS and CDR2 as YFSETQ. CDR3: CASSLGSGRNEQFF. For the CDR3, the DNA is TGCGCCAGCAGCTTGGGTAGCGGGAGAAATGAGCAGTTCTTC. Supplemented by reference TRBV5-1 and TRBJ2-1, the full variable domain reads KAGVTQTPRYLIKTRGQQVTLSCSPISGHRSVSWYQQTPGQGLQFLFEYFSETQRNKGNFPGRFSGRQFSNSRSEMNVSTLELGDSALYLCASSLGSGRNEQFFGPGTRLTVL.

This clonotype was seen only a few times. As DNA, the CDR3 is TGTGCCAGCAGCCAAGCCCACGTGAACACTGAAGCTTTCTTT. Protein: CASSQAHVNTEAFF. V is TRBV3-1 and J is TRBJ1-1, with no clear D. CDR3 size: 14 residues. V lost 1 base and J lost 0, with 6 bases in between. CDR1 and CDR2 (germline): LGHDT, YNNKEL (reference sequence).

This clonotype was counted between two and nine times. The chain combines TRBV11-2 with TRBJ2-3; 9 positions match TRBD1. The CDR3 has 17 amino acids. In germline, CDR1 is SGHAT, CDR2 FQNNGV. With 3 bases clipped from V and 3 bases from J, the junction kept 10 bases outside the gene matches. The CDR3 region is CASSFFQGTGRTDTQYF. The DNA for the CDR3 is TGTGCCAGCAGCTTTTTTCAGGGGACAGGGCGTACAGATACGCAGTATTTT.

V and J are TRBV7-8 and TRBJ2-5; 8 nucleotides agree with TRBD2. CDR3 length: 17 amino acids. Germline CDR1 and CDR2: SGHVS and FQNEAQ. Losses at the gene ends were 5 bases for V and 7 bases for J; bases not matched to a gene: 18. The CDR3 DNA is TGTGCCAGCAGCCACCCGACTAGCGAGACCCCGAGAGGGACCCAGTACTTC. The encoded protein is CASSHPTSETPRGTQYF.

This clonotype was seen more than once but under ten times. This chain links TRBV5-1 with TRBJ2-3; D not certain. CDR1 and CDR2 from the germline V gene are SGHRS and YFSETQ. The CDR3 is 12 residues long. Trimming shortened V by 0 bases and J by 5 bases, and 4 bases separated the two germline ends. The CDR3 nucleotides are TGCGCCAGCAGCTTGGATATAGATACGCAGTATTTT. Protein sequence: CASSLDIDTQYF.

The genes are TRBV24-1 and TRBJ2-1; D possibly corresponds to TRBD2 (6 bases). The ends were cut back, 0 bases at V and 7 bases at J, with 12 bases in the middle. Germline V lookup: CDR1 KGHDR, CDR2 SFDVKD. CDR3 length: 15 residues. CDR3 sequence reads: CATSDLGPGGNEQFF. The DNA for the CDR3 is TGTGCCACCAGTGATTTGGGTCCCGGAGGGAATGAGCAGTTCTTC.

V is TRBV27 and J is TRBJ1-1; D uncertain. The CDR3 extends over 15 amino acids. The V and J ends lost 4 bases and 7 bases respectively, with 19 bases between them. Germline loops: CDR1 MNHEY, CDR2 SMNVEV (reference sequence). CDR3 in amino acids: CASSSKGTGPSEAFF. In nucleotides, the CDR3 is TGTGCCAGCAGTTCGAAGGGTACTGGCCCCAGTGAAGCTTTCTTT.

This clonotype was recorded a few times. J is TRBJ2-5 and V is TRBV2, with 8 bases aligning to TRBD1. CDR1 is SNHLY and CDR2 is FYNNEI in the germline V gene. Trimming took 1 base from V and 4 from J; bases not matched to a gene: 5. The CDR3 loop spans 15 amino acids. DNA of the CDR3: TGTGCCAGCAGTGAAGAGGGACAGGTGGGAGAGACCCAGTACTTC. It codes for CASSEEGQVGETQYF.

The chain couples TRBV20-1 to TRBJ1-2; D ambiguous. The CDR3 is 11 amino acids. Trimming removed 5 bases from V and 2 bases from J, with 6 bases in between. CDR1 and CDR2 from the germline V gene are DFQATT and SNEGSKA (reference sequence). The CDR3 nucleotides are TGCAGTGCTTTGGACAACTATGGCTACACCTTC. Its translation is CSALDNYGYTF.

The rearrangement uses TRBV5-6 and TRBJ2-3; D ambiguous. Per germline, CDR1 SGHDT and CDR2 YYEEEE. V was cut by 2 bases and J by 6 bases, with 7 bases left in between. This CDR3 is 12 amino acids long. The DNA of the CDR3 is TGTGCCAGCAGCTTTCTTGAGGATACGCAGTATTTT. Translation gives CASSFLEDTQYF.

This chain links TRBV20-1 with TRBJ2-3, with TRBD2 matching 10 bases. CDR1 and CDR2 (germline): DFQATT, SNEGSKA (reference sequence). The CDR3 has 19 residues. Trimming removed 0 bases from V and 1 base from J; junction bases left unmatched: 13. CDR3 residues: CSARDRGRRTSGRTDTQYF. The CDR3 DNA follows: TGCAGTGCTAGAGATAGGGGGCGGAGGACTAGCGGACGCACAGATACGCAGTATTTT.

The CDR3 reads CSASASGINEQFF. The CDR3, as DNA: TGCAGTGCTAGTGCCAGCGGGATCAATGAGCAGTTCTTC. The chain carries TRBV20-1 and TRBJ2-1, with TRBD2 identical over 7 bases. The V gene's germline CDR1 is DFQATT and CDR2 SNEGSKA (reference sequence). V lost 3 bases to trimming and J lost 6 bases; unmatched junction nucleotides: 5. The CDR3 has 13 amino acids.

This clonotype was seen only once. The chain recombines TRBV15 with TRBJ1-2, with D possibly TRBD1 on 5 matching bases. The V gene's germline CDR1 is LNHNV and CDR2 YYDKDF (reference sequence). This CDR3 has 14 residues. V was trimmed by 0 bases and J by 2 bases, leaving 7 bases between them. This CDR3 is CATSRDRTNYGYTF. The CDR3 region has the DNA TGTGCCACCAGCAGAGACAGGACAAACTATGGCTACACCTTC.